This T cell receptor (beta chain) emerged from a study of cytomegalovirus exposure and HLA in healthy donors (dated by TCRdb to the late 2010s). About the full investigation: An earlier analysis of 550 to 700 of the donors reported 276 Gb of sequence data and some 120 million unique TCR beta sequences from 150 million to 200 million T cells. About 300 gigabases of sequencing data and approximately 91 million unique TCR sequences made up an early release that covered approximately 620 HLA-typed donors. The genetic ancestry cluster associated with self-reported Caucasian donors included about 81% of the 398 genotyped donors. The aim of the study was to test whether cataloging public T cell receptors could identify signatures of past pathogen exposure. Using immunosequencing, the study profiled T cell repertoires from about 610 subjects and related those repertoires to cytomegalovirus serostatus. Along with the roughly 710-subject first cohort, a separate validation cohort of about 110 different subjects was used. To predict cytomegalovirus infection status, the study brought together high-throughput TCR immunosequencing, statistical association of individual TCRs with disease status, and machine learning. In a later analysis, previously published TCR beta repertoires from 600 to 850 donors were re-analyzed and high-resolution HLA genotyping was added so that TCR occurrence patterns could be studied. Rather than using new phenotypic data, the later analysis identified candidate immune exposures from TCR beta sequences and from how often those sequences occurred across donors. To decide whether each TCR beta V gene segment behaved as functional or pseudogenic, an earlier analysis of 587 of the donors relied on high-throughput TCR beta sequencing. Donor age, sex, ethnicity and CMV serostatus were compiled alongside the repertoire data. A later genetic analysis took genome-wide SNP genotypes for about 55% of the roughly 670 donors and used that subset as a discovery cohort. All discovery cohort repertoires had been generated on a single sequencing platform. HLA typing covered class I and class II loci at four-digit resolution. Typing coverage varied by locus: roughly 620-640 donors for A, B, C, DRB1 and DQB1; 500 to 550 for DQA1; nearly 610 for DPA1; approximately 470 for DPB1. Roughly 5 DR-DQ haplotypes were treated as single units for association and clustering because of strong linkage in the cohort. Across approximately 400 genotyped donors of the cohort, an average of about 200,000 unique TCR beta nucleotide sequences per donor were sequenced, and roughly 20% of those sequences were non-productive. Overall study results and their limits: Because counts were too low, roughly 18 rarely observed V segments, including chromosome 9 orphons, were left out of the earlier analysis of approximately 580 of the donors. The authors suggested that the approach could potentially be extended to other disease states and immunological phenotypes. In an earlier analysis of about 550 of the donors, most TCR beta V segments were observed in productive rearrangements about 87% or about 30% of the time, broadly matching IMGT annotations. Because some donors lacked HLA typing at each locus, the association tests relied only on the typed subset. Because the 87-base-pair reads could not distinguish some IMGT-functional V segments, including TRBV6-2 and TRBV6-3, those segments were excluded. A later analysis reported that several top co-occurrence clusters appeared linked to parvovirus B19, influenza, CMV and Epstein-Barr virus. A later analysis found that TCR association rates varied across HLA loci, with DRB1 alleles showing the most associated TCRs and HLA-C alleles the fewest. When HLA alleles, especially DR and DQ, strongly co-occurred, TCR associations were difficult to assign to individual alleles. At a false discovery rate of 0.05, a later analysis linked about 16,000 TCR beta sequences to specific HLA alleles. The presence/absence analyses assumed that sequencing depth was roughly uniform across donors, and that assumption may not be true. Compared with the approximately 720-donor mean, donors in an Asian-associated ancestry cluster had fewer N-insertions in productive TCRs, according to a later genetic analysis. The only immune exposure information available for the cohort was CMV serostatus. In the study, 150 to 200 TCR beta chains were listed as associated with cytomegalovirus. The classifier was reported to diagnose cytomegalovirus status with high specificity and sensitivity in both the original and validation cohorts. In this cohort, only TCR beta chains were sequenced, and detectable features were limited by the absence of alpha or paired-chain data. The sequencing pipeline was judged likely to have produced a cluster of highly shared sequence variants as a technical artifact. An association between a missense DCLRE1C variant and V-gene and J-gene trimming of TCR beta chains was found in a later genetic analysis and replicated in an independent cohort. A later analysis found that HLA-associated TCR beta chains were more clonally expanded and had lower generation probabilities than equally common non-associated chains. A further reported finding was that TCR beta sequences accurately predicted the HLA-A and HLA-B alleles for most subjects in the first cohort. Linkage disequilibrium might explain the correlated functional status among segregating V segments, but an unknown experimental factor could not be ruled out. Three of the identified cytomegalovirus-associated TCR beta chains were confirmed in vitro to be specific for cytomegalovirus antigens. A later analysis found that most CMV-associated TCR beta chains appeared HLA-restricted, with HLA associations seemingly driven largely by CMV exposure. While some public TCRs were present in many individuals, most TCR sequences turned up only very rarely across donors.

CDR1 and CDR2 were assigned from the germline V gene as MDHEN and SYDVKM. At the junction V is shortened by 4 bases and J by 5 bases, with 3 bases in between. Taken from cysteine to phenylalanine, the CDR3 has 11 residues. Just the 33-base CDR3 DNA is kept, in frame starting at base 1. Library prep was done by the immunoSEQ multiplex PCR assay. For the multiplex PCR, a mixture combining 60 forward primers for TCR Vbeta segments and 13 reverse primers for TCR Jbeta segments was used. The CDR3 region of rearranged TCR beta genes was amplified from genomic DNA by a multiplex PCR assay. The amplified TCR beta libraries were sequenced on the Illumina HiSeq System as 87-base-pair reads. The study's own analysis went as follows. In a later analysis, some 80 million unique TCR beta chains were counted across the approximately 670 repertoires, and approximately 11 million of these chains were shared by at least two donors. A nearest-neighbor algorithm error-corrected the raw reads and collapsed the reads into unique sequences, merging closely related sequences to remove PCR and sequencing errors. To assign V, D and J gene segments, CDR3 sequences were aligned to IMGT reference sequences. Each retained sequence needed at least a six-nucleotide match to both a V gene segment and a J gene segment. A rearrangement counted as productive if the CDR3 had no stop codons and remained in frame with V and J, and every other rearrangement counted as non-productive. Following IMGT convention, CDR3 was defined as the stretch from the second conserved V-encoded cysteine up to the conserved J-encoded phenylalanine. The earlier analysis of approximately 590 of the donors excluded any sequence lacking an unambiguous match to a single V gene segment. An earlier analysis of almost 600 of the donors classified V segments as functional when productive rearrangements were above 56.7% and as segregating when the standard deviation between donors was above 5%. A statistical classification framework was built to diagnose cytomegalovirus status from the catalog of TCR beta chain sequences. In a later analysis, TCR nucleotide sequences were compared against IMGT/GENE-DB human TR gene sequences so that V and J genes could be assigned. In a later analysis, CDR3 sequences and most-parsimonious VDJ recombination scenarios were assigned using the TCRdist pipeline. A later analysis defined each TCR beta chain by its CDR3 amino acid sequence plus V-gene family, and excluded reads lacking a unique V-gene family. To address suspected cross-contamination and a sequencing artifact, a later analysis removed a few hundred highly shared, low-generation-probability nucleotide sequences. For each public chain, a later analysis derived a clonal expansion index from normalized ranks of inferred template counts within each repertoire. A later analysis computed generation probabilities with a VDJ recombination model fitted to out-of-frame rearrangements, and checked the results against IGoR. A later analysis scored TCR-TCR, TCR-HLA and TCR-CMV co-occurrence with hypergeometric tests, applying a repertoire-size bias correction to TCR pairs. To estimate false discovery rates, a later analysis permuted the HLA or CMV assignments 20 times. In a later analysis, co-occurring TCRs were grouped with DBSCAN, and TCRdist sequence similarity was added when clustering was performed within HLA-allele-positive subsets. Repertoires with fewer than 30,000 or more than 120,000 public chains were left out of co-occurrence clustering, as were five repertoires with anomalous nucleotide sharing. TCRdb carries this immuneACCESS record with in-frame sequences only. Its versions omit some clonotypes, under half of them owing to an unresolved V gene in the studies checked, with the rest unexplained. The V and J calls and the clone size are those of that table, but D and trimming were determined from the DNA. The sample table records about 130,000 clones; about three quarters of these occur just once. Jointly, the top ten make up 5.5% to 7% of the sample.

The cohort consisted of 670 or so healthy bone marrow donors. Cohort members were all nominally healthy when sampled, although unrecorded immune exposures were likely present. The donor was CMV seropositive and was included in the group of 250 to 300 seropositive cohort members. Each donor provided a peripheral blood sample, and peripheral blood mononuclear cells were used for TCR beta sequencing. Genomic DNA was extracted from the blood cell samples with the Qiagen DNeasy Blood Extraction Kit. About this clone itself: The antigen this receptor binds is unknown. Base-call qualities are not available, and no considerably larger clone is one nucleotide away.

The V and J genes are TRBV28 and TRBJ1-5; the D segment cannot be called with confidence. This clonotype was sampled from a man aged 40-55 years in good health and CMV-seropositive. The sequenced material came from PBMCs. Here the CDR3 is given as CASSSDQPQHF. The sequenced DNA: TGTGCCAGCAGTTCTGATCAGCCCCAGCATTTT. Full variable domain (CDR3 extended with the reference TRBV28 and TRBJ1-5 proteins): DVKVTQSSRYLVKRTGEKVFLECVQDMDHENMFWYRQDPGLGLRLIYFSYDVKMKEKGDIPEGYSVSREKKERFSLILESASTNQTSMYLCASSSDQPQHFGDGTRLSIL.